Judged by abundance, the clone carrying this T cell receptor (beta chain) is medium-sized. What it binds is unknown. The CDR3 is 14 amino acids. The germline V gene has CDR1 SNHLY and CDR2 FYNNEI. Trimming removed 4 bases from V and 3 bases from J, with 10 bases in between. MiXCR, run by TCRdb on the 5' RACE reads, gives a single entry per CDR3 protein. The table has 3,000 to 4,500 distinct CDR3 sequences, around 5% seen once. This specimen comes from a study of spatial heterogeneity in lung cancer. Points from the study as a whole: Counts for ubiquitous and regional expanded TCRs went along with ubiquitous and regional nonsynonymous mutations, respectively. Mutation counts in tumors were tracked by counts of expanded intratumoral alpha and beta TCRs.

Regarding time point: sample taken at primary tumor resection. This sequence joins TRBV2 and TRBJ1-5, with a weak D call TRBD1 (6 bases). The origin of this receptor is a female donor with early-stage non-small cell lung cancer. The starting material was lung tumor tissue, obtained at surgery. The CDR3 DNA sequence: TGTGCCAGCAGTGCAAACAGGGCCAATCAGCCCCAGCATTTT. It codes for CASSANRANQPQHF.